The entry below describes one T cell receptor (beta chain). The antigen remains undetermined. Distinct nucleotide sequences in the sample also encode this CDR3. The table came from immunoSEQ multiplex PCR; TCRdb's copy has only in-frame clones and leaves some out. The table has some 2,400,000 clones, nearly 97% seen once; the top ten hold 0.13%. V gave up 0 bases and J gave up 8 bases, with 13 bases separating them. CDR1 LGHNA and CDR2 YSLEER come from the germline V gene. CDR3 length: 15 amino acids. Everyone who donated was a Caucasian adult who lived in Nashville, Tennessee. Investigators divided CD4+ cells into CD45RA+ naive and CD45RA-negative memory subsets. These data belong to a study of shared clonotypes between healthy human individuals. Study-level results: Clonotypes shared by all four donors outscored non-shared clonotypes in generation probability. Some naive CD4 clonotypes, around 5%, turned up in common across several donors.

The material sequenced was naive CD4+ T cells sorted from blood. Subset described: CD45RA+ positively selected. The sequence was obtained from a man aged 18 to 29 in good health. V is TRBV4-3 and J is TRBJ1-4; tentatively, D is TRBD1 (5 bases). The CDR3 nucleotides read TGCGCCAGCAGCCAAGATGGGGGTGTGGGGGAAAAACTGTTTTTT. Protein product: CASSQDGGVGEKLFF.